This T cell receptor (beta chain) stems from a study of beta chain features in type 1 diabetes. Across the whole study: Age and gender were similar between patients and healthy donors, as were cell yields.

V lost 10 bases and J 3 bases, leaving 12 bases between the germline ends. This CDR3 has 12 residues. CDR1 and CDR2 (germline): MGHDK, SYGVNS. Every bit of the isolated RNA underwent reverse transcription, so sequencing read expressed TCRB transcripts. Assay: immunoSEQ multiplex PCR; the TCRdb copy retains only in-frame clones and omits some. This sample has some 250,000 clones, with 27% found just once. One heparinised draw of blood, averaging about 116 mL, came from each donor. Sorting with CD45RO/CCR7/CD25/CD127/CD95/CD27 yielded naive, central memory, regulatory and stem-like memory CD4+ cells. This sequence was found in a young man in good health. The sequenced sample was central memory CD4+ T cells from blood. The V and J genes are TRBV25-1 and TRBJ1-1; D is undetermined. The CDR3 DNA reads TGTGCCACCGTTGACGGGCACACTGAAGCTTTCTTT. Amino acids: CATVDGHTEAFF.